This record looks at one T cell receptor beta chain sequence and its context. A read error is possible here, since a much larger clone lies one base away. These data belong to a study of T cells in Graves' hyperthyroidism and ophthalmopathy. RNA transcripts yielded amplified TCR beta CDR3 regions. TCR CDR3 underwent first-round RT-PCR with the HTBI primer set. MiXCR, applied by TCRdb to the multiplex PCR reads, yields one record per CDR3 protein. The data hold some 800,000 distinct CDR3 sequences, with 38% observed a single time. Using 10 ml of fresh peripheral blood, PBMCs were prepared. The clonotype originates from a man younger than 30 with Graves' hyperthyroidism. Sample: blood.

The CDR3 DNA is TGCAGCGGTCTTTTGACCGGGGAGCTGTTTTTT. Its translation is CSGLLTGELFF. The chain couples TRBV29-1 to TRBJ2-2; D uncertain. Germline V gene data show CDR1 as SQVTM and CDR2 as ANQGSEA. CDR3 size: 11 residues. With 7 bases removed from V and 5 bases from J, the gap between germline ends came to 8 bases.